This TCR beta chain originates from a study of T-cell reconstitution after alpha-beta-depleted transplantation in children. This CDR3 is built from 13 residues. V was shortened by 4 bases and J by 6 bases, with 10 bases between the two germline ends. Germline values: CDR1 DFQATT, CDR2 SNEGSKA (reference sequence). Unique molecular identifiers were incorporated during preparation of the TCRbeta library. TCRdb used MiXCR to reprocess the PCR reads, holding one entry per CDR3 protein. The sample holds more than 200,000 distinct CDR3 sequences, approximately 9.8% seen once. This clonotype was recorded many times.

The sample was PBMCs from the stem cell graft donor, taken from the stem cell graft. This clonotype originated in a human donor who donated a stem cell graft to a child with SCID. J is TRBJ1-6 and V is TRBV20-1; D call uncertain. The CDR3 DNA follows: TGCAGTGCTATTTTTTGGCCTAATTCACCCCTCCACTTT. Its translation: CSAIFWPNSPLHF.